This record covers a single T cell receptor (beta chain). Its antigen is currently unknown. The CDR3 end falls 3 residues outside the read, so it is completed with the germline J gene. The data originate from a study of T cell clonality in common variable immunodeficiency. Germline V gives CDR1 DFQATT, CDR2 SNEGSKA (reference sequence). This CDR3 has 16 residues. V shed 1 base and J shed 0 bases, with 16 bases lying between them. For at least one year, all CVID subjects received replacement immunoglobulin. Sequencing was performed with immunoSEQ multiplex PCR; in TCRdb, only in-frame clones are kept and a portion is missing. The table lists around 32,000 clones, with no singletons. Study conclusions and caveats: Fewer deletions and N-nucleotide insertions were reportedly seen in common variable immunodeficiency TCR beta sequences.

The receptor's source is a human donor with common variable immunodeficiency. This chain links TRBV20-1 with TRBJ2-7, with D unresolved. The sequencing input was peripheral blood mononuclear cells. CDR3 DNA, as far as it was read: TGCAGTGCTAGAGGGGCTGACATGAAACTCTCCTACGAG. It translates to CSARGADMKLSYE. The CDR3 in its entirety is CSARGADMKLSYEQYF.